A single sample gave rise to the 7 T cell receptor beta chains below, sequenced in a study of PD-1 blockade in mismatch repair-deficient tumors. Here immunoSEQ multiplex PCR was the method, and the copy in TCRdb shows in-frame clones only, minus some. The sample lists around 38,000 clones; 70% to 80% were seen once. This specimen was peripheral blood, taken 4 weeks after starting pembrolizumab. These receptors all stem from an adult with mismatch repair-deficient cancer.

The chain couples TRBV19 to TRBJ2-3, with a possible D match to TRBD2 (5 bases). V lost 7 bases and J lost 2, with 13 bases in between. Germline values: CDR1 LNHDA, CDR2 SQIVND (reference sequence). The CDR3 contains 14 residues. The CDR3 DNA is TGTGCCAGTAAGGGAATCCTAGCCACAGATACGCAGTATTTT. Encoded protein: CASKGILATDTQYF.

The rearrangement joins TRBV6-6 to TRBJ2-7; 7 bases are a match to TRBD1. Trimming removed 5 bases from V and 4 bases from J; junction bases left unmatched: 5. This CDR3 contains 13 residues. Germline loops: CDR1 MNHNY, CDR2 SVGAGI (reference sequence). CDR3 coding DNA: TGTGCCAGCAGTCGGGACAGACCTTACGAGCAGTACTTC. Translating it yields CASSRDRPYEQYF.

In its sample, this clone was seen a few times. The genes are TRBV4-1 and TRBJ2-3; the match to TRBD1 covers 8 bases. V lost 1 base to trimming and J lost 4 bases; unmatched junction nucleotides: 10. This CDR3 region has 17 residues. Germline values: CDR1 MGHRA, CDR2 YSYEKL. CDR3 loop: CASSQAPGGGGADTQYF. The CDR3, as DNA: TGCGCCAGCAGCCAAGCTCCAGGGGGCGGTGGAGCAGATACGCAGTATTTT.

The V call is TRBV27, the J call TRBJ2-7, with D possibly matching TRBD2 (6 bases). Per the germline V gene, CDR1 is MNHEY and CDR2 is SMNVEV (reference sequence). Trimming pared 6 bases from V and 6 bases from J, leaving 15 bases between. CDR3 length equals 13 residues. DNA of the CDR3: TGTGCCAGCAGCTCTAACTTGGGGGGCGAGCAGTACTTC. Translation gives CASSSNLGGEQYF.

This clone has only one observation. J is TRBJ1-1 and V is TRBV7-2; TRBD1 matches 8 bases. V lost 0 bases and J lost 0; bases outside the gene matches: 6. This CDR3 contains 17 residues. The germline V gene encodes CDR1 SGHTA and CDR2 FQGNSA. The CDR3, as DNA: TGTGCCAGCAGCTTAGCGCGACCGGGACAGGTGAACACTGAAGCTTTCTTT. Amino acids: CASSLARPGQVNTEAFF.

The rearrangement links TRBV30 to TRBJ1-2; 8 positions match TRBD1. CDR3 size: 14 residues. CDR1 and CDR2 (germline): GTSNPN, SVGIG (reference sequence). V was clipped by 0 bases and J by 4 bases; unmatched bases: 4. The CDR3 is CAWSVHGTGYGYTF. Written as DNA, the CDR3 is TGTGCCTGGAGTGTACACGGGACAGGCTATGGCTACACCTTC.

CDR3 sequence (DNA): TGTGCCAGTTATGGATTCCCGATGAACACTGAAGCTTTCTTT. This translates into CASYGFPMNTEAFF. The gene calls are TRBV6-5 and TRBJ1-1; D gene unclear. The CDR3 contains 14 residues. Germline V CDR1 and CDR2: MNHEY, SVGAGI. V lost 9 bases, J lost 0 bases, and 14 bases lay in between.